The following is a T cell receptor beta chain sequence with its context. This clonotype has a single count. Its recognized antigen is unknown. Base qualities are not provided; no much larger clone lies one nucleotide away. A solitary read yields weak support. The source of the sample is a study of T-cell reconstitution after alpha-beta-depleted transplantation in children (TCRdb year 2016). Regarding the complete study: T-cell immune reconstitution after TCRalphabeta/CD19-depleted allogeneic hematopoietic cell transplantation in children was quantitatively tracked in the study by means of TCR repertoire profiling.

Receptor amplification or capture employed PCR. The run used an Illumina HiSeq 2500. TCR library preparation used molecular barcoding, with unique molecular identifiers applied to normalize quantification of the TCRbeta repertoire. Using fastp trimming at Q25 and MiXCR clonotype assembly, TCRdb reanalyzed the public sequencing data and kept in-frame beta chains. Rows are unified per CDR3 protein, each entry keeping the most common DNA and genes. In this sample the table shows about 420,000 distinct CDR3 sequences, around 16% of which occur a single time. The ten most abundant clones make up 29% of the sample. The research as a whole found: The apparently early recovery of alphabetaT-cell counts about two months after transplant reportedly depended on only several hundred rapidly expanded clones that came from non-depleted graft cells. In some patients, the high TCRbeta diversity seen at day 60 was put down to recipient T cells and intrathymic progenitors that had survived conditioning. Over subsequent months, a decline in hyperexpanded clone frequencies was noted, and after one year, T-cell counts and TCRbeta diversity were mostly ascribed to newly produced T cells.

Taken with the paper, the label for treatment or condition translates to: allogeneic hematopoietic cell transplantation with graft depleted of TCRalphabeta T cells and CD19 B cells. The children who served as transplant recipients had been given grafts of TCRalphabeta/CD19-depleted allogeneic hematopoietic cells. At the junction V is shortened by 1 base and J by 4 bases; bases outside the gene matches: 9. In the germline V gene (reference sequence), CDR1 corresponds to DFQATT and CDR2 to SNEGSKA. CDR3 length: 15 amino acids, cysteine to phenylalanine. Kept here is only the CDR3 DNA, which spans 45 bases and is read in frame from base 1.

The chain couples TRBV20-1 to TRBJ2-7, and 8 junction bases match TRBD1. This clonotype originated in a boy in the first two years of life who had a stem cell transplant for Wiskott-Aldrich syndrome, so the T cells may come from the graft donor. Sequencing used PBMCs, mostly from graft donor cells, obtained 360 days after TCRalphabeta/CD19-depleted stem cell transplant. The sequenced DNA: TGCAGTGCTAGAGTATTGGACAGGGTAGGTTACGAGCAGTACTTC. Its amino acids are CSARVLDRVGYEQYF.